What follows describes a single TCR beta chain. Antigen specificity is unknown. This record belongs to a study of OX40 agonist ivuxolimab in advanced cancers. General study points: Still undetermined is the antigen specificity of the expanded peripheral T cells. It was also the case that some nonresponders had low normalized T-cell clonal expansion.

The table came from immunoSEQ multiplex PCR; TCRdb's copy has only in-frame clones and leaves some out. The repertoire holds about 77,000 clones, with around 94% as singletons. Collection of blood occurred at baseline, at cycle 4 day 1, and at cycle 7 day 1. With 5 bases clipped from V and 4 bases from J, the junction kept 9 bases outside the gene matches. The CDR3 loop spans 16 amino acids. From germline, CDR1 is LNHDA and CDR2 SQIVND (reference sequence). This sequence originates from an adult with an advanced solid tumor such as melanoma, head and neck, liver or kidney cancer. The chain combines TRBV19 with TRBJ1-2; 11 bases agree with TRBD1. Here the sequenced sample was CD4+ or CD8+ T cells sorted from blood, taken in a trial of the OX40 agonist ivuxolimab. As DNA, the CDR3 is TGTGCCAGTAGTGGACAGGGGGCGGTGTTTGGCTATGGCTACACCTTC. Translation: CASSGQGAVFGYGYTF. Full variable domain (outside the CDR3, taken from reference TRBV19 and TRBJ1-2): DGGITQSPKYLFRKEGQNVTLSCEQNLNHDAMYWYRQDPGQGLRLIYYSQIVNDFQKGDIAEGYSVSREKKESFPLTVTSAQKNPTAFYLCASSGQGAVFGYGYTFGSGTRLTVV.